These 21 T cell receptor beta chains were all obtained from the same sample, sequenced in a study of patients and donors after allogeneic stem cell transplantation. A single record per CDR3 protein comes from TCRdb applying MiXCR to the RT-PCR reads. The table has 90,000 to 120,000 distinct CDR3 sequences, approximately 35% seen once. The sample was blood, either unsorted or a sorted T cell fraction (not recorded which). These receptors all come from a human donor who was either an allogeneic HSCT recipient or a stem cell or donor lymphocyte infusion donor (not recorded which). It is not recorded whose cells these are; they may come from a transplant donor.

The chain has TRBV6-6 and TRBJ2-7, with D perhaps matching TRBD1 or TRBD2 (5 bases each). Germline V gives CDR1 MNHNY, CDR2 SVGAGI (reference sequence). The CDR3 consists of 15 residues. Trimming took 4 bases from V and 6 from J, leaving 19 bases between them. The CDR3 loop is CASSSMVGPSGEQYF. In DNA, the CDR3 is TGTGCCAGCAGTTCTATGGTGGGACCCTCCGGCGAGCAGTACTTC.

This chain uses TRBV12-3 or TRBV12-4 with TRBJ2-2; D remains ambiguous. The CDR3 contains 13 residues. The V end lost 3 bases, the J end lost 5 bases, and 7 bases lay between the germline ends. Here the CDR3 DNA reads TGTGCCAGCAGTTTTTGGCGTACCGGGGAGCTGTTTTTT. Its translation is CASSFWRTGELFF.

This clonotype has more than one count but fewer than ten. The J gene is TRBJ2-1, the V gene TRBV27; either TRBD1 or TRBD2 may fit D (5 bases each). Trimming shortened V by 0 bases and J by 6 bases, and 12 bases separated the two germline ends. Germline loops: CDR1 MNHEY, CDR2 SMNVEV (reference sequence). The length of the CDR3 is 15 residues. The CDR3 nucleotides read TGTGCCAGCAGTTTATCGAGAGGGACCCTCAATGAGCAGTTCTTC. This translates into CASSLSRGTLNEQFF.

V and J are TRBV20-1 and TRBJ1-1; D is unclear. The CDR3 has 14 amino acids. V dropped 6 bases and J dropped 8 bases, with 22 bases sitting between them. Germline CDR1 and CDR2: DFQATT and SNEGSKA (reference sequence). The CDR3 sequence: CSANNHGPGEEAFF. CDR3 coding DNA: TGCAGTGCAAATAACCACGGACCAGGTGAGGAAGCTTTCTTT.

This clonotype was seen more than once but under ten times. The chain recombines TRBV2 with TRBJ2-5; 7 nucleotides agree with TRBD1. The CDR3 runs 15 residues. V was clipped by 2 bases and J by 1 base; unmatched bases: 4. Per the germline V gene, CDR1 is SNHLY and CDR2 is FYNNEI. CDR3 nucleotide sequence: TGTGCCAGCAGTGAAAGGGGACAGTTCCAAGAGACCCAGTACTTC. Translating it yields CASSERGQFQETQYF.

The chain recombines TRBV7-2 with TRBJ2-3; TRBD1 agrees at 8 bases. Trimming cost V 5 bases and J 6 bases; bases outside gene matches: 7. CDR1 and CDR2 (germline): SGHTA, FQGNSA. The CDR3 sequence is 14 residues long. In DNA, the CDR3 is TGTGCCAGCAGCGCCGACAGGGGAAGGGATACGCAGTATTTT. Its translation is CASSADRGRDTQYF.

This clonotype was seen a few times. This chain connects TRBV20-1 to TRBJ1-1, with D perhaps TRBD1 (5 bases). The CDR3 is 11 residues long. Trimming left V 3 bases short and J 6 bases short, with 8 bases between. The germline V gene has CDR1 DFQATT and CDR2 SNEGSKA (reference sequence). CDR3 region: CSARGDAEAFF. CDR3 bases: TGCAGTGCTAGGGGGGACGCTGAAGCTTTCTTT.

Only a few counts were recorded for this clonotype. This rearrangement joins TRBV12-3 or TRBV12-4 to TRBJ1-5, with TRBD1 matching over 7 bases. CDR3 size: 14 residues. J was trimmed by 4 bases and V by 11 bases; bases with no gene match: 11. DNA for the CDR3: TGTGCCCTAGAGCCGGACAGGTTAAATCAGCCCCAGCATTTT. It encodes CALEPDRLNQPQHF.

This chain links TRBV12-3 or TRBV12-4 with TRBJ1-5; D uncertain. Trimming took 3 bases from V and 5 from J, leaving 14 bases between them. The CDR3 has 15 amino acids. CDR3 loop: CASSFYGQWDQPQHF. As DNA, the CDR3 is TGTGCCAGCAGTTTTTATGGTCAATGGGATCAGCCCCAGCATTTT.

The gene calls are TRBV7-9 and TRBJ2-7; D uncertain. CDR3 length: 15 residues. V shed 1 base and J shed 4 bases, with 14 bases lying between them. From germline, CDR1 is SEHNR and CDR2 FQNEAQ (reference sequence). CDR3 DNA: TGTGCCAGCAGCTTAGGAGGCAGCCTCGGTTACGAGCAGTACTTC. Translation: CASSLGGSLGYEQYF.

The J gene is TRBJ1-1, the V gene TRBV5-6; TRBD1 might be the D (5 bases). The V and J ends lost 2 bases and 5 bases respectively, with 13 bases between them. The CDR3 consists of 14 residues. Germline loops: CDR1 SGHDT, CDR2 YYEEEE. The CDR3 bases are TGTGCCAGCAGCTTTCCAGGGCGAGGAACTGAAGCTTTCTTT. Translated: CASSFPGRGTEAFF.

The V call is TRBV5-1, the J call TRBJ1-5; unclear D gene. Germline values: CDR1 SGHRS, CDR2 YFSETQ. V was trimmed by 2 bases and J by 5 bases, leaving 8 bases between them. This CDR3 is 13 amino acids long. The CDR3 nucleotides read TGCGCCAGCAGCTTACGGGGTGATCAGCCCCAGCATTTT. It is translated as CASSLRGDQPQHF.

This sequence joins TRBV27 and TRBJ2-1; tentatively, D is TRBD1 (5 bases). There are 15 residues in the CDR3. Germline V gene sequence: CDR1 MNHEY, CDR2 SMNVEV (reference sequence). Trimming took off 6 bases at V and 11 bases at J, with 23 bases between the two ends. The CDR3 spells CASSPSRPKGPQQFF. The CDR3 coding sequence is TGTGCCAGCAGCCCCTCGAGACCTAAGGGGCCCCAGCAGTTCTTC.

This clonotype turned up a few times. This rearrangement joins TRBV29-1 to TRBJ2-7; D possibly matches TRBD1 or TRBD2 (6 bases each). Germline values: CDR1 SQVTM, CDR2 ANQGSEA. V was pared by 4 bases and J by 3 bases, with 19 bases between. This CDR3 is 15 amino acids long. The CDR3 sequence: CSVVGLRGRNYEQYF. For the CDR3, the DNA is TGCAGCGTTGTGGGTTTGAGGGGGAGGAACTACGAGCAGTACTTC.

To note about this clonotype: At one end, the junction sequence differs from germline, possibly due to a read error. This chain links TRBV5-6 with TRBJ2-2; tentatively, D is TRBD2 (6 bases). This CDR3 is 15 amino acids long. Germline V gene lookup returns CDR1 SGHDT and CDR2 YYEEEE. CDR3 bases: TGTGCCAGCAGCTTTCAGGGAGTATTCACCGGGGGGCTGTTTTTT. Its translation: CASSFQGVFTGGLFF.

The gene calls are TRBV7-9 and TRBJ1-4; weak D call: TRBD1 (6 bases). V lost 3 bases and J 12 bases, leaving 14 bases between the germline ends. CDR3 length: 13 amino acids. CDR1 and CDR2 (germline): SEHNR, FQNEAQ (reference sequence). CDR3 sequence reads: CASSFGGPFELFF. The CDR3 bases are TGTGCCAGCAGCTTTGGGGGCCCGTTTGAACTGTTTTTT.

In its sample, this clonotype was seen a few times. The V and J genes are TRBV12-3 or TRBV12-4 and TRBJ1-5; 7 bases map to TRBD1. The CDR3 is 14 residues long. With V trimmed by 5 bases and J by 5 bases, 6 bases remained unmatched. CDR3 sequence: CASSPRTGHQPQHF. The CDR3 DNA reads as TGTGCCAGCAGTCCCCGGACAGGCCATCAGCCCCAGCATTTT.

This clonotype was seen just once. The chain combines TRBV2 with TRBJ2-7; TRBD2 matches at 7 bases. V was pared by 3 bases and J by 6 bases, with 8 bases of the junction left unmatched. The CDR3 extends over 14 amino acids. Germline V gene data show CDR1 as SNHLY and CDR2 as FYNNEI. For the CDR3, the DNA is TGTGCCAGCAGTGAGAGGGAGGGCCCTATCGAGCAGTACTTC. Protein sequence: CASSEREGPIEQYF.

This clonotype showed up just a few times. The V gene is TRBV20-1, the J gene TRBJ1-1; unclear D gene. Germline CDR1 reads DFQATT; CDR2 reads SNEGSKA (reference sequence). This CDR3 has 10 residues. CDR3 sequence: CSVGNTEAFF. The CDR3 DNA is TGCAGCGTGGGGAACACTGAAGCTTTCTTT.

This clonotype was seen a handful of times. J is TRBJ2-2 and V is TRBV7-2; D not resolved. V dropped 4 bases and J dropped 6 bases, with 9 bases sitting between them. Germline CDR1 reads SGHTA; CDR2 reads FQGNSA. CDR3 length equals 13 residues. The CDR3 bases are TGTGCCAGCAGCTCGAGCCAAGCCGGGGAGCTGTTTTTT. It specifies CASSSSQAGELFF.

This clonotype appeared many times. The chain recombines TRBV10-3 with TRBJ1-1; D is perhaps TRBD1 (6 bases). Trimming took 6 bases from V and 0 from J, leaving 17 bases between them. CDR1 ENHRY and CDR2 SYGVKD come from the germline V gene. The CDR3 runs to 16 residues. DNA for the CDR3: TGTGCCATCAGCGGGACACGGGACAAATTGAACACTGAAGCTTTCTTT. It is translated as CAISGTRDKLNTEAFF.